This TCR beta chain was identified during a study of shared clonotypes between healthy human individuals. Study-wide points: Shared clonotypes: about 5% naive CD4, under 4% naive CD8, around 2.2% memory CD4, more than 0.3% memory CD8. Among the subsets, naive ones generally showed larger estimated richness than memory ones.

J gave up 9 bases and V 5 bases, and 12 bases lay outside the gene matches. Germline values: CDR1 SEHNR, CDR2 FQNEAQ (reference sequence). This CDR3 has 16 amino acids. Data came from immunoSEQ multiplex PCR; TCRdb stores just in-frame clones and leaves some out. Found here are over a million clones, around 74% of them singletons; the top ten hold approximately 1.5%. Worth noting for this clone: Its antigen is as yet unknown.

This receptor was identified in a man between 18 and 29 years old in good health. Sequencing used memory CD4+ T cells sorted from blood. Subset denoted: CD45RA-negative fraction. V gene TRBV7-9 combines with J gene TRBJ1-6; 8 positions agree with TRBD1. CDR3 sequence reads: CASSPRTPGGGSPLHF. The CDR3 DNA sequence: TGTGCCAGCAGCCCTAGGACCCCAGGGGGCGGTTCACCCCTCCACTTT.